The rows below give T cell receptor beta chains drawn from one sample of a study of blood T cell repertoires in COVID-19. TCRdb keeps only in-frame clones here, not all; method: immunoSEQ multiplex PCR. The repertoire includes 200,000 to 250,000 clones, roughly nine tenths of them detected once, and 1.9% sits in the top ten. Sequencing was performed on peripheral blood. The source is a man aged 40-55 years with active or convalescent COVID-19. Each CDR3 is given with its conserved first and last residue. The order of the fields is CDR3 DNA, CDR3 protein, V gene, clone size, J gene, D gene. The D gene is left open where the match is weak. The size entry is marked missing in some rows and otherwise reads once, few, many or a size class.

DNA: TGTGCCAGCAGCCCCGGGGAACTAGGAAACACCATATATTTT
CDR3: CASSPGELGNTIYF
V: TRBV7-9
size: -
J: TRBJ1-3
D: -

DNA: TGCGCCAGCAGCTCCGCGACAGGGGGGAAGGAAAAACTGTTTTTT
CDR3: CASSSATGGKEKLFF
V: TRBV5-1
size: few
J: TRBJ1-4
D: TRBD1

DNA: TGTGCCAGCAGTTTACATTTCCGGGACAGGGGCCCGAGGGGGCAAAACATTCAGTACTTC
CDR3: CASSLHFRDRGPRGQNIQYF
V: TRBV28
size: -
J: TRBJ2-4
D: TRBD1

DNA: TGTGCCAGCAGCTCCCGGGGGACGGGGGGCTACACCTTC
CDR3: CASSSRGTGGYTF
V: TRBV7-8
size: -
J: TRBJ1-2
D: -

DNA: TGTGCCAGCAGCCCAGGGGGCGCCTCGGATTCTACGCAGTATTTT
CDR3: CASSPGGASDSTQYF
V: TRBV3-1/TRBV3-2
size: -
J: TRBJ2-3
D: TRBD1

DNA: TGCAGCGTTGAAGATCTTTATGGCTACACCTTC
CDR3: CSVEDLYGYTF
V: TRBV29-1
size: -
J: TRBJ1-2
D: -

DNA: TGTGCCAGCACCCTATCGGACAGAAGCGAGCAGTACTTC
CDR3: CASTLSDRSEQYF
V: TRBV6-6
size: -
J: TRBJ2-7
D: -

DNA: TGTGCCAGTCGGGCTAGCGGGGTCAATGAGCAGTTCTTC
CDR3: CASRASGVNEQFF
V: TRBV19
size: -
J: TRBJ2-1
D: TRBD2

DNA: TGTGCCAGCGCCTCGGTGAGCCGCGAGCAGTACTTC
CDR3: CASASVSREQYF
V: TRBV27
size: -
J: TRBJ2-7
D: -

DNA: TGTGCCAGCAGGCAACAGGGGGATACTGAAGCTTTCTTT
CDR3: CASRQQGDTEAFF
V: TRBV6-5
size: -
J: TRBJ1-1
D: TRBD1

DNA: TGTGCCAGCAGGGACCAAGGGGACTATGGCTACACCTTC
CDR3: CASRDQGDYGYTF
V: TRBV28
size: -
J: TRBJ1-2
D: -

DNA: TGTGCCAGCTCACCTAAGGGACTAGCGTTCACCGGGGAGCTGTTTTTT
CDR3: CASSPKGLAFTGELFF
V: TRBV18
size: many
J: TRBJ2-2
D: TRBD2

DNA: TGCAGCGTCGATCCGGGACAGGGTTCCGTAAAACTGTTTTTT
CDR3: CSVDPGQGSVKLFF
V: TRBV29-1
size: -
J: TRBJ1-4
D: TRBD1

DNA: TGTGCCAGCAGTGAGAGCAGGGGCGCTAACTATGGCTACACCTTC
CDR3: CASSESRGANYGYTF
V: TRBV2
size: few
J: TRBJ1-2
D: -

DNA: TGTGCCAGCAGCTCACAACCGGGACTAGCGGGGGGGCGGATCACCGGGGAGCTGTTTTTT
CDR3: CASSSQPGLAGGRITGELFF
V: TRBV7-3
size: -
J: TRBJ2-2
D: TRBD2

DNA: TGCGCCAGCAGCCTTGGGACTAGCGGGTTCCAAGAGACCCAGTACTTC
CDR3: CASSLGTSGFQETQYF
V: TRBV5-1
size: -
J: TRBJ2-5
D: TRBD2

DNA: TGTGCCAGCAGCCAAGCCGTTACTAGCGGGAATGAGCAGTTCTTC
CDR3: CASSQAVTSGNEQFF
V: TRBV3-1/TRBV3-2
size: -
J: TRBJ2-1
D: TRBD2

DNA: TGTGCCAGCAGTGAAGGGGGCCATGAAAAACTGTTTTTT
CDR3: CASSEGGHEKLFF
V: TRBV6-1
size: -
J: TRBJ1-4
D: -

DNA: TGTGCCAGCAGGTACCCTCGGGGGTCCGTCACTGAAGCTTTCTTT
CDR3: CASRYPRGSVTEAFF
V: TRBV6-5
size: -
J: TRBJ1-1
D: -

DNA: TGTGCCAGCAGCTTGGCCGGAGCAACAGATACGCAGTATTTT
CDR3: CASSLAGATDTQYF
V: TRBV5-6
size: -
J: TRBJ2-3
D: -

DNA: TGCGCCAGCAGCTTGTCCCCCCAGGGGCGAGAGCAGTTCTTC
CDR3: CASSLSPQGREQFF
V: TRBV5-1
size: few
J: TRBJ2-1
D: -

DNA: TGTGCCAGCAGCTCCGCCTCAGGGCTATCGGAAGCTTTCTTT
CDR3: CASSSASGLSEAFF
V: TRBV3-1/TRBV3-2
size: once
J: TRBJ1-1
D: -

DNA: TGTGCCAGCGAATCCGAACAGGGGATCTATGGCTACACCTTC
CDR3: CASESEQGIYGYTF
V: TRBV28
size: -
J: TRBJ1-2
D: TRBD1

DNA: TGCAGCGTTGCCGGGACAGGGGGCTTCGGCGAGCAGTACTTC
CDR3: CSVAGTGGFGEQYF
V: TRBV29-1
size: -
J: TRBJ2-7
D: TRBD1

DNA: TGCGCCAGCAGCCCTTCCCCGAGTAACACTGAAGCTTTCTTT
CDR3: CASSPSPSNTEAFF
V: TRBV5-1
size: -
J: TRBJ1-1
D: -

DNA: TGTGCCACCAGCAGAGATAGCGGGGGACAAGAGACCCAGTACTTC
CDR3: CATSRDSGGQETQYF
V: TRBV15
size: -
J: TRBJ2-5
D: TRBD2

DNA: TGTGCCAGCAGCATAGGGACAGGCCGCTCTGGAAACACCATATATTTT
CDR3: CASSIGTGRSGNTIYF
V: TRBV5-4
size: -
J: TRBJ1-3
D: TRBD1

DNA: TGTGCCAGCAGGTCGTCAGGGGGAGGTGGCTACACCTTC
CDR3: CASRSSGGGGYTF
V: TRBV3-1/TRBV3-2
size: -
J: TRBJ1-2
D: TRBD1

DNA: TGTGCCAGCAGACCTGGGACTACCCCTGAAGAGACCCAGTACTTC
CDR3: CASRPGTTPEETQYF
V: TRBV5-4
size: once
J: TRBJ2-5
D: TRBD2

DNA: TGTGCCAGCAGGGACCCGGGACACAACACCGAGCAGTACTTC
CDR3: CASRDPGHNTEQYF
V: TRBV6-5
size: -
J: TRBJ2-7
D: -

DNA: TGTGCCAGCAGCCCCTTGACAGGGAACACCGGGGAGCTGTTTTTT
CDR3: CASSPLTGNTGELFF
V: TRBV5-4
size: -
J: TRBJ2-2
D: -

DNA: TGCAGCGTTGAAGGGGGGGAATGGACTAGCGTAAACGAGCAGTACTTC
CDR3: CSVEGGEWTSVNEQYF
V: TRBV29-1
size: -
J: TRBJ2-7
D: TRBD2

DNA: TGCAGCGTTGCCGACCGGGACAGTGGACGAACCATATATTTT
CDR3: CSVADRDSGRTIYF
V: TRBV29-1
size: -
J: TRBJ1-3
D: TRBD1

DNA: TGTGCCAGCAGCGCCGGACAGGGGCGTCAGCCCCAGCATTTT
CDR3: CASSAGQGRQPQHF
V: TRBV2
size: -
J: TRBJ1-5
D: TRBD1

DNA: TGCGCCAGCAGCATTAGGACTAGCGAAGCTATCAATGAGCAGTTCTTC
CDR3: CASSIRTSEAINEQFF
V: TRBV5-1
size: -
J: TRBJ2-1
D: TRBD2

DNA: TGCAGCGTTGCCCGCGGTATACTCTACGAGCAGTACTTC
CDR3: CSVARGILYEQYF
V: TRBV29-1
size: -
J: TRBJ2-7
D: -

DNA: TGTGCCAGCAGGCTCCGGGACTCCCTTAACGGGGAGCTGTTTTTT
CDR3: CASRLRDSLNGELFF
V: TRBV6-4
size: -
J: TRBJ2-2
D: -

DNA: TGTGCCAGCAGCCCGGGGACAGCCTTTGAAGCTTTCTTT
CDR3: CASSPGTAFEAFF
V: TRBV7-3
size: -
J: TRBJ1-1
D: TRBD1

DNA: TGTGCCAGCAGCCAAGAACTCGGTAACACCGGGGAGCTGTTTTTT
CDR3: CASSQELGNTGELFF
V: TRBV14
size: -
J: TRBJ2-2
D: -

DNA: TGTGCCAGCAGCGGACGGGGTACGAACACCGGGGAGCTGTTTTTT
CDR3: CASSGRGTNTGELFF
V: TRBV3-1/TRBV3-2
size: few
J: TRBJ2-2
D: -

DNA: TGTGCCAGTAAACAGGGTACTCAGCCCCAGCATTTT
CDR3: CASKQGTQPQHF
V: TRBV28
size: -
J: TRBJ1-5
D: -

DNA: TGTGCCAGCCGTGGAGCTAGCGGGGGGACCCGCTACGAGCAGTACTTC
CDR3: CASRGASGGTRYEQYF
V: TRBV28
size: -
J: TRBJ2-7
D: TRBD2

DNA: TGTGCCAGCAGCTTAGCGATAGAGACGGAGGTTATCGAGCAGTACTTC
CDR3: CASSLAIETEVIEQYF
V: TRBV7-9
size: -
J: TRBJ2-7
D: -

DNA: TGCGCCAGCAGCCAAGAGGGACAGCCCCGGGCCTATGGCTACACCTTC
CDR3: CASSQEGQPRAYGYTF
V: TRBV4-1
size: -
J: TRBJ1-2
D: TRBD1

DNA: TGTGCCAGCAGCCCTAACCCGACAAGGAACGGCAATGAGCAGTTCTTC
CDR3: CASSPNPTRNGNEQFF
V: TRBV11-1
size: -
J: TRBJ2-1
D: -

DNA: TGTGCCAGTAGTAACCCCGTGTCGGAACTGTTTTTT
CDR3: CASSNPVSELFF
V: TRBV19
size: -
J: TRBJ1-4
D: -

DNA: TGTGCCAGCAGCTACAGGGGCCGGAATTCACCCCTCCACTTT
CDR3: CASSYRGRNSPLHF
V: TRBV6-5
size: -
J: TRBJ1-6
D: TRBD1